This entry concerns a single T cell receptor beta chain. What it recognizes is unknown. Germline V gene lookup returns CDR1 MDHEN and CDR2 SYDVKM. This CDR3 contains 14 residues. This sample is part of a study of monozygotic twins with inflammatory bowel disease. Every TCR library used about 3,700 ng of total RNA. Researchers generated cDNA in eight separate reactions per sample. Template switching added UMIs carrying a 6-nucleotide sample barcode. TCRdb reprocessed the 5' RACE reads and keeps a single row for each CDR3 protein, giving no DNA. The sample table sets out 90,000 to 110,000 distinct CDR3 sequences. Study-level results: Telling different T cell subtypes apart from each other was not possible.

The TCR was taken from a human donor with ulcerative colitis or Crohn's disease, or a healthy co-twin of an affected twin (not recorded which). Sequences were obtained from blood. This chain links TRBV28 with TRBJ2-5; the D gene TCRdb calls, TRBD1, cannot be checked with no DNA. The CDR3 is CASSPGPDVGTQYF.